What follows are 20 T cell receptor beta chains derived from one specimen sequenced in a study of blood T cell repertoires in COVID-19. Profiled with immunoSEQ multiplex PCR; TCRdb holds only in-frame clones, not every one. The sample records roughly 70,000 clones, about 86% being singletons. The sequenced sample was peripheral blood. The receptor source for this set is a woman aged 55 to 70 with acute or convalescent COVID-19.

The chain links TRBV9 to TRBJ1-1; D call uncertain. From germline, CDR1 is SGDLS and CDR2 YYNGEE. The CDR3 contains 14 residues. Trimming cost V 0 bases and J 7 bases, with 13 bases left between them. As DNA, the CDR3 is TGTGCCAGCAGCGTAGCCAATTCGAGAGATGAAGCTTTCTTT. The encoded protein is CASSVANSRDEAFF.

J is TRBJ1-5 and V is TRBV6-5; 9 nucleotides line up with TRBD1. The CDR3 has 14 amino acids. Germline loops: CDR1 MNHEY, CDR2 SVGAGI. Germline trimming cut 8 bases from V and 7 bases from J; bases unmatched to any gene: 9. The chain's CDR3 is CASVPGQGLQPQHF. The CDR3, as DNA: TGTGCCAGCGTACCGGGACAGGGACTCCAGCCCCAGCATTTT.

The CDR3 DNA follows: TGTGCCAGCAGCTTAGGGGGGAGAGGCGGGGTCTACGAGCAGTACTTC. Encoded protein: CASSLGGRGGVYEQYF. This chain uses TRBV7-2 with TRBJ2-7; the D gene is possibly TRBD2 (6 bases). CDR1 is SGHTA, CDR2 FQGNSA, per germline. The V end was cut by 1 base, the J end by 3 bases, with 16 bases between. The CDR3 covers 16 residues.

The J gene is TRBJ2-6, the V gene TRBV9, with a possible D match to TRBD1 (6 bases). V was trimmed by 4 bases and J by 0 bases, leaving 14 bases between them. Germline V gene data show CDR1 as SGDLS and CDR2 as YYNGEE. The CDR3 runs 17 residues. The CDR3 DNA sequence: TGTGCCAGCAGCAAAGGACAGCGTTCCTCTGGGGCCAACGTCCTGACTTTC. Translating gives CASSKGQRSSGANVLTF.

The chain's CDR3 is CASSARGGEGNTIYF. In nucleotides, the CDR3 is TGTGCCAGCAGCGCGCGGGGGGGTGAAGGAAACACCATATATTTT. The chain has TRBV3-1 (or the pseudogene TRBV3-2) and TRBJ1-3; a weak D match, TRBD1 (5 bases). The V and J ends lost 5 bases and 4 bases respectively, with 15 bases between them. The CDR3 covers 15 residues. Germline CDR1 LGHDT, CDR2 YNNKEL (reference sequence).

V gene TRBV3-1 (or the pseudogene TRBV3-2) combines with J gene TRBJ1-6, with D possibly TRBD1 on 5 matching bases. Trimming shortened V by 4 bases and J by 5 bases, and 21 bases separated the two germline ends. The CDR3 is made up of 18 amino acids. Germline CDR1 is LGHDT and CDR2 is YNNKEL (reference sequence). In DNA, the CDR3 is TGTGCCAGCAGCCGAAGGGGTGCCCAAGCCTTTAATAATTCACCCCTCCACTTT. Translation: CASSRRGAQAFNNSPLHF.

The V and J genes are TRBV3-1 (or the pseudogene TRBV3-2) and TRBJ1-2; D is unresolved. V dropped 1 base and J dropped 4 bases, with 10 bases sitting between them. The CDR3 sequence is 14 residues long. Germline V gene sequence: CDR1 LGHDT, CDR2 YNNKEL (reference sequence). CDR3 nucleotides: TGTGCCAGCAGCCAAGGTCGTTGGCCCTATGGCTACACCTTC. Amino acid sequence: CASSQGRWPYGYTF.

This chain links TRBV30 with TRBJ1-1; TRBD1 matches 7 bases. Germline values: CDR1 GTSNPN, CDR2 SVGIG (reference sequence). This CDR3 is 13 amino acids long. The trim removed 2 bases at V and 2 bases at J, leaving 2 bases unmatched. DNA of the CDR3: TGTGCCTGGAGTCGACAGGGCAACACTGAAGCTTTCTTT. Amino acid sequence: CAWSRQGNTEAFF.

This chain uses TRBV19 with TRBJ1-5, with D tentatively TRBD1 (5 bases). The CDR3 has 18 amino acids. Germline V gene data show CDR1 as LNHDA and CDR2 as SQIVND (reference sequence). Trimming cost V 5 bases and J 2 bases, with 22 bases left between them. CDR3 sequence reads: CASSSPRERGGGNQPQHF. The CDR3 DNA follows: TGTGCCAGTAGTTCCCCGAGAGAAAGGGGAGGGGGCAATCAGCCCCAGCATTTT.

The chain has TRBV29-1 and TRBJ2-3; TRBD2 matches at 10 bases. The CDR3 loop spans 14 amino acids. Germline V gives CDR1 SQVTM, CDR2 ANQGSEA. V gave up 6 bases and J gave up 1 base; unmatched junction bases: 4. The CDR3 loop reads CSVVAGGRTDTQYF. The CDR3 DNA reads TGCAGCGTGGTAGCGGGGGGCCGCACAGATACGCAGTATTTT.

The chain combines TRBV19 with TRBJ1-5; D may be TRBD1 (5 bases). This CDR3 comprises 15 residues. Germline lookup yields CDR1 LNHDA and CDR2 SQIVND (reference sequence). Trimming left V 6 bases short and J 2 bases short, with 14 bases between. CDR3 bases: TGTGCCAGTAGCCTGGGGGGGGTTGGCAATCAGCCCCAGCATTTT. Translated: CASSLGGVGNQPQHF.

The J gene is TRBJ1-2, the V gene TRBV29-1; D is perhaps TRBD1 (6 bases). Germline V gene data show CDR1 as SQVTM and CDR2 as ANQGSEA. The CDR3 sequence is 15 residues long. The V end lost 0 bases, the J end lost 6 bases, and 17 bases lay between the germline ends. Here the CDR3 DNA reads TGCAGCGTTGAAGATGATAGGCGGGGGCTCAATGGCTACACCTTC. Protein sequence: CSVEDDRRGLNGYTF.

This chain joins TRBV19 and TRBJ1-6; TRBD1 matches at 10 bases. In germline, CDR1 is LNHDA, CDR2 SQIVND (reference sequence). J was trimmed by 5 bases and V by 4 bases; bases with no gene match: 5. The CDR3 runs 16 residues. CDR3 sequence (DNA): TGTGCCAGTAGTACCCGGACAGGGGGAAATAATTCACCCCTCCACTTT. Encoded protein: CASSTRTGGNNSPLHF.

This sequence joins TRBV6-5 and TRBJ1-4; 8 nucleotides align to TRBD1. Germline CDR1 MNHEY, CDR2 SVGAGI. Unmatched junction bases numbered 3, after V lost 8 bases and J lost 4 bases. CDR3 length equals 13 residues. The CDR3 DNA reads TGTGCCAGCGGACAGGGCCTTAATGAAAAACTGTTTTTT. It codes for CASGQGLNEKLFF.

This clone came up once. The chain employs TRBV9 and TRBJ1-2; 7 positions agree with TRBD1. Per germline, CDR1 SGDLS and CDR2 YYNGEE. This CDR3 comprises 15 residues. V trimming: 3 bases; J trimming: 7 bases; junction bases outside the gene matches: 12. CDR3 DNA: TGTGCCAGCAGCGCCGGGGCCCCGGCAGGGGGTGGCTACACCTTC. Its translation is CASSAGAPAGGGYTF.

The chain recombines TRBV9 with TRBJ2-7; D possibly corresponds to TRBD1 (6 bases). Trimming cost V 7 bases and J 0 bases, with 14 bases left between them. Germline V gene lookup returns CDR1 SGDLS and CDR2 YYNGEE. The CDR3 is made up of 14 amino acids. The CDR3 here is CASGPDSLSYEQYF. In DNA form, the CDR3 reads TGTGCCAGCGGACCGGACAGTCTCTCCTACGAGCAGTACTTC.

This chain connects TRBV10-3 to TRBJ2-3; D is possibly TRBD2 (6 bases). The V end was cut by 6 bases, the J end by 0 bases, with 10 bases between. The CDR3 contains 14 residues. Germline V gives CDR1 ENHRY, CDR2 SYGVKD. CDR3 loop: CAISRGASTDTQYF. CDR3 in DNA: TGTGCCATCAGCCGCGGGGCTAGCACAGATACGCAGTATTTT.

The chain couples TRBV7-3 to TRBJ1-1, with D hard to call. The CDR3 runs 13 residues. V was clipped by 5 bases and J by 2 bases, with 9 bases between them. Looked up from germline, CDR1 is SGHTA and CDR2 is FQGTGA. This CDR3 reads CASSPGRNTEAFF. CDR3 bases: TGTGCCAGCAGCCCCGGGAGAAACACTGAAGCTTTCTTT.

This chain uses TRBV3-1 (or the pseudogene TRBV3-2) with TRBJ1-2, with 12 bases fitting TRBD1. Losses at the gene ends were 0 bases for V and 8 bases for J; bases not matched to a gene: 7. This CDR3 contains 16 residues. Germline CDR1 LGHDT, CDR2 YNNKEL (reference sequence). In DNA form, the CDR3 reads TGTGCCAGCAGCCAAGAAGGAGGGACAGGGGGCTTGGGCTACACCTTC. This encodes CASSQEGGTGGLGYTF.

This rearrangement joins TRBV12-3 or TRBV12-4 to TRBJ2-1, with D tentatively TRBD1 (5 bases). This CDR3 contains 13 residues. Trimming pared 6 bases from V and 5 bases from J, leaving 11 bases between. The CDR3 DNA reads TGTGCCAGCAGGTACCAGGGAAACAATGAGCAGTTCTTC. Amino acid sequence: CASRYQGNNEQFF.